This entry features one T cell receptor (beta chain) sequence. The sample comes from a study of control samples from healthy donors and cancer patients. This CDR3 has 14 amino acids. The V end was cut by 1 base, the J end by 10 bases, with 15 bases between. Germline V lookup: CDR1 KGHDR, CDR2 SFDVKD. Clones were read by immunoSEQ multiplex PCR, and TCRdb kept only the in-frame ones, dropping some. The sample lists approximately 100,000 clones; about nine tenths were seen once. The chain uses TRBV24-1 and TRBJ1-1; a weak D match, TRBD1 (6 bases). Sequencing was performed on blood. This sequence originates from a human donor in good health. The donor label of this sample is uncertain. CDR3 protein: CATSDFRQVVGAFF. CDR3 nucleotide sequence: TGTGCCACCAGTGATTTCCGACAGGTTGTGGGAGCTTTCTTT.